This passage covers 7 T cell receptor beta chains from one sample sequenced in a study of blood T cells in healthy people across ages. Next came a second PCR, run for about 6 to 11 cycles, which used a sample-barcoded 5' primer along with a J-beta primer mix. TCRdb independently ran MiXCR on the 5' RACE reads; one entry per CDR3 protein. Among about 800,000 distinct CDR3 sequences listed, over 45% were seen once. The sample comprised blood. The receptor set was obtained from a man aged 25 to 40 in good health.

The rearrangement joins TRBV14 to TRBJ1-1, with 8 bases fitting TRBD1. V lost 5 bases, J lost 1 base, and 6 bases stayed unmatched. The CDR3 is 15 residues long. Looked up from germline, CDR1 is SGHDN and CDR2 is FVKESK. Here the CDR3 reads CASSGPGGTNTEAFF. The CDR3 DNA sequence: TGTGCCAGCAGCGGTCCAGGGGGCACGAACACTGAAGCTTTCTTT.

V is TRBV20-1 and J is TRBJ2-5; D is perhaps TRBD1 or TRBD2 (5 bases each). Germline lookup yields CDR1 DFQATT and CDR2 SNEGSKA (reference sequence). CDR3 length: 14 amino acids. The ends were cut back, 3 bases at V and 11 bases at J, with 22 bases in the middle. The chain's CDR3 is CSARGRVSYNEQYF. CDR3 nucleotides: TGCAGTGCTAGGGGACGGGTATCCTACAATGAGCAGTACTTC.

This clonotype has ten or more counts. This chain uses TRBV5-1 with TRBJ1-2; 7 bases are a match to TRBD1. Germline V gives CDR1 SGHRS, CDR2 YFSETQ. The CDR3 consists of 13 residues. J was trimmed by 6 bases and V by 4 bases; bases with no gene match: 6. The DNA of the CDR3 is TGCGCCAGCAGCCCGACAGGGATTGATGGCTACACCTTC. This codes for CASSPTGIDGYTF.

This clonotype came up a few times. The chain joins TRBV10-3 to TRBJ2-5; D may correspond to TRBD1 or TRBD2 (5 bases each). With 5 bases removed from V and 3 bases from J, the gap between germline ends came to 16 bases. This CDR3 comprises 15 residues. Germline V CDR1 and CDR2: ENHRY, SYGVKD. Here the CDR3 reads CAISPAAGIEETQYF. The CDR3 nucleotides are TGTGCCATCAGTCCAGCGGCAGGGATAGAAGAGACCCAGTACTTC.

The chain joins TRBV27 to TRBJ2-5; 8 bases align to TRBD2. Trimming took 5 bases from V and 4 from J; bases not matched to a gene: 12. CDR3 length: 16 residues. Germline assignment: CDR1 MNHEY and CDR2 SMNVEV (reference sequence). This CDR3 is CASSPWGGAGVETQYF. DNA of the CDR3: TGTGCCAGCAGTCCCTGGGGAGGAGCGGGAGTAGAGACCCAGTACTTC.

This chain links TRBV5-1 with TRBJ1-2; D uncertain. The CDR3 consists of 13 residues. Germline V gene sequence: CDR1 SGHRS, CDR2 YFSETQ. Trimming took 4 bases from V and 8 from J, leaving 15 bases between them. The CDR3 loop reads CASSGQGFEGYTF. DNA for the CDR3: TGCGCCAGCAGCGGCCAAGGGTTTGAAGGCTACACCTTC.

The genes are TRBV11-2 and TRBJ2-6, with 7 nucleotides matching TRBD2. CDR3 length equals 19 residues. V gave up 5 bases and J gave up 1 base; unmatched junction bases: 14. Germline CDR1 reads SGHAT; CDR2 reads FQNNGV. CDR3 residues: CASSPGGVRGVSGANVLTF. CDR3 in DNA: TGTGCCAGCAGCCCGGGGGGTGTACGGGGAGTGTCTGGGGCCAACGTCCTGACTTTC.